The rows below give T cell receptor beta chains drawn from one sample of a study of control samples from healthy donors and cancer patients. Clones were read by immunoSEQ multiplex PCR, and TCRdb kept only the in-frame ones, dropping some. This table holds some 82,000 clones, around 87% found once. Material for sequencing was blood. All receptors come from a man aged 50-59 years in good health. The CDR3 runs from the conserved cysteine through the conserved F or W. A D gene is named only where the DNA matches it firmly. The listing skips clone size in some rows; elsewhere it reads once, few, many or a size class.

D: NA; J: TRBJ1-1; size: NA; V: TRBV10-3; DNA: TGTGCCATCAGTGAGTCGAAGGAGTACACTGAAGCTTTCTTT; CDR3: CAISESKEYTEAFF
D: TRBD1; J: TRBJ1-2; size: NA; V: TRBV4-3; DNA: TGCGCCAGCAGCCAAAATACAGGGGGCGGCTATGGCTACACCTTC; CDR3: CASSQNTGGGYGYTF
D: TRBD1; J: TRBJ2-2; size: NA; V: TRBV24-1; DNA: TGTGCCACCAGTGACCCCACAGGGGGTGTCACCGGGGAGCTGTTTTTT; CDR3: CATSDPTGGVTGELFF
D: NA; J: TRBJ2-5; size: once; V: TRBV30; DNA: TGTGCCTTCGCCCCGGACAGCCAAGAGACCCAGTACTTC; CDR3: CAFAPDSQETQYF
D: NA; J: TRBJ1-6; size: NA; V: TRBV25-1; DNA: TGTGCCAGCAGTGGCACATACAGGGCGGAAACCTATAATTCACCCCTCCACTTT; CDR3: CASSGTYRAETYNSPLHF
D: NA; J: TRBJ2-1; size: NA; V: TRBV23-1; DNA: TGCGCCAGCAGTCAACAGGCAAAGGGCGTCATAAGCTCCTACAATGAGCAGTTCTTC; CDR3: CASSQQAKGVISSYNEQFF
D: NA; J: TRBJ1-3; size: NA; V: TRBV5-1; DNA: TGCGCGAGCAGCGACCTCGGGGGATTTCGAAACACCATATATTTT; CDR3: CASSDLGGFRNTIYF
D: NA; J: TRBJ2-2; size: NA; V: TRBV15; DNA: TGTGCCACCAGCAGGGGCGACTGGGGAGGCAGCACCGGGGAGCTGTTTTTT; CDR3: CATSRGDWGGSTGELFF
D: TRBD2; J: TRBJ2-3; size: NA; V: TRBV15; DNA: TGTGCCACCAGCAGGGGAGGGCCCACAGATACGCAGTATTTT; CDR3: CATSRGGPTDTQYF
D: TRBD2; J: TRBJ2-5; size: NA; V: TRBV4-3; DNA: TGCGCCAGCAGCCGAAGACTAGCGGTTGAAGAGACCCAGTACTTC; CDR3: CASSRRLAVEETQYF
D: TRBD1; J: TRBJ1-1; size: NA; V: TRBV18; DNA: TGTGCCAGCTCACCAGTTGGGACAGGGGGATTGAACACTGAAGCTTTCTTT; CDR3: CASSPVGTGGLNTEAFF
D: TRBD2; J: TRBJ2-1; size: NA; V: TRBV6-5; DNA: TGTGCCAGCAGTTACTCCACTAGCGGGGGTTACAATGAGCAGTTCTTC; CDR3: CASSYSTSGGYNEQFF
D: TRBD1; J: TRBJ2-1; size: once; V: TRBV27; DNA: TGTGCCAGCAGTTTAAAGGGGGCAAGTCTAGGCTCTCGCAATGAGCAGTTCTTC; CDR3: CASSLKGASLGSRNEQFF
D: NA; J: TRBJ1-1; size: NA; V: TRBV10-1; DNA: TGCGCCAGCCCCAGACCTTGTCACACTGAAGCTTTCTTT; CDR3: CASPRPCHTEAFF
D: NA; J: TRBJ1-2; size: NA; V: TRBV2; DNA: TGTGCCAGCGAAGGGGGGTTAGGACACTATGGCTACACCTTC; CDR3: CASEGGLGHYGYTF
D: NA; J: TRBJ1-2; size: NA; V: TRBV3-1/TRBV3-2; DNA: TGTGCCAGCAGCCAAGAAGTGACAGGAAGCTTCTACACCTTC; CDR3: CASSQEVTGSFYTF
D: TRBD1; J: TRBJ2-5; size: NA; V: TRBV24-1; DNA: TGTGCCACCAGTGATGACAGGGGGCTGGAGACCCAGTACTTC; CDR3: CATSDDRGLETQYF
D: NA; J: TRBJ2-3; size: NA; V: TRBV7-3; DNA: TGTGCCAGCAGCGCCGGGGCCGTTAGCACAGATACGCAGTATTTT; CDR3: CASSAGAVSTDTQYF
D: NA; J: TRBJ2-3; size: NA; V: TRBV9; DNA: TGTGCCAGCAGCCTGAGCCACGGCACTAGCACAGATACGCAGTATTTT; CDR3: CASSLSHGTSTDTQYF
D: TRBD2; J: TRBJ2-5; size: NA; V: TRBV7-3; DNA: TGTGCCAGCAGCTTAAGACTAGCGGGGCGAAGCGGGAGTGGAGAGACCCAGTACTTC; CDR3: CASSLRLAGRSGSGETQYF
D: NA; J: TRBJ2-3; size: once; V: TRBV21-1; DNA: TGTGCCAGCGGGGGGTGGAGCGGGAGTGTGGCAGATACGCAGTATTTT; CDR3: CASGGWSGSVADTQYF
D: NA; J: TRBJ2-2; size: NA; V: TRBV24-1; DNA: TGTGCCACCAGTGCCTTAGCGAGAGAAACCGGGGAGCTGTTTTTT; CDR3: CATSALARETGELFF
D: NA; J: TRBJ2-7; size: NA; V: TRBV18; DNA: TGTGCCAGCTCACCGAGGTGGAGGGAGGACTCCTACGAGCAGTACTTC; CDR3: CASSPRWREDSYEQYF
D: TRBD2; J: TRBJ2-5; size: NA; V: TRBV27; DNA: TGTGCCAGCAGTTTAGGGAGGGGACAAGAGACCCAGTACTTC; CDR3: CASSLGRGQETQYF
D: NA; J: TRBJ2-2; size: few; V: TRBV27; DNA: TGTGCCAGCAGTTTGGTGGGAATTGCGAACACCGGGGAGCTGTTTTTT; CDR3: CASSLVGIANTGELFF
D: TRBD2; J: TRBJ2-3; size: NA; V: TRBV7-8; DNA: TGTGCCAGCAGCTTAGTAGGCAGCGGGGGTTTCACAGATACGCAGTATTTT; CDR3: CASSLVGSGGFTDTQYF
D: TRBD2; J: TRBJ2-5; size: once; V: TRBV4-3; DNA: TGCGCCAGCAGCCAATGGGGGGGTCTTCAACAAGAGACCCAGTACTTC; CDR3: CASSQWGGLQQETQYF
D: TRBD1; J: TRBJ2-3; size: NA; V: TRBV28; DNA: TGTGCCGGTTCCTGGGCGAGACAGGGGCTGCAGACGCAGTATTTT; CDR3: CAGSWARQGLQTQYF
D: NA; J: TRBJ1-1; size: NA; V: TRBV2; DNA: TGTGCCAGCAAGCAAGGGACTGAAGCTTTCTTT; CDR3: CASKQGTEAFF
D: NA; J: TRBJ1-2; size: NA; V: TRBV4-1; DNA: TGCGCCAGCAGCCCGACAGGATACTATGGCTACACCTTC; CDR3: CASSPTGYYGYTF
D: NA; J: TRBJ2-3; size: NA; V: TRBV28; DNA: TGTGCCAGCAGTTTTTATAGCACAGATACGCAGTATTTT; CDR3: CASSFYSTDTQYF
D: TRBD2; J: TRBJ2-2; size: few; V: TRBV7-2; DNA: TGTGCCAGCACCCTATCGGGGGGGCCCACCGGGGAGCTGTTTTTT; CDR3: CASTLSGGPTGELFF
D: TRBD1; J: TRBJ1-2; size: NA; V: TRBV2; DNA: TGTGCCAGCACCGGGGACAGGGAAGCGGGCTATGGCTACACCTTC; CDR3: CASTGDREAGYGYTF
D: NA; J: TRBJ2-5; size: NA; V: TRBV11-2; DNA: TGTGCCAGCAGTCGACCGGGGAAGGGAGAGACCCAGTACTTC; CDR3: CASSRPGKGETQYF
D: NA; J: TRBJ2-3; size: NA; V: TRBV11-3; DNA: TGTGCCAGCAGCTTACTAGAGTCGGAGACGCAGTATTTT; CDR3: CASSLLESETQYF
D: TRBD1; J: TRBJ1-1; size: NA; V: TRBV11-1; DNA: TGTGCCAGCAGCTTAGGGGGACAGTACACTGAAGCTTTCTTT; CDR3: CASSLGGQYTEAFF
D: NA; J: TRBJ1-1; size: few; V: TRBV9; DNA: TGTGCCAGCAGCTTTGAGGGGAACACTGAAGCTTTCTTT; CDR3: CASSFEGNTEAFF
D: TRBD1; J: TRBJ1-4; size: NA; V: TRBV4-2; DNA: TGTGCCAGCAGCCAAGTTGGACAGGGTAAGGAAAAACTGTTTTTT; CDR3: CASSQVGQGKEKLFF
D: NA; J: TRBJ1-1; size: few; V: TRBV25-1; DNA: TGTGCCAGCAGTTCTCACTTTAGGGGGTCGGGAAACACTGAAGCTTTCTTT; CDR3: CASSSHFRGSGNTEAFF